The sequence of this T cell receptor beta chain was determined in a study of T cells in Graves' hyperthyroidism and ophthalmopathy. From RNA transcripts, TCR beta CDR3 regions were amplified. In the first-round RT-PCR of the TCR CDR3, the HTBI primer set was used. MiXCR, run by TCRdb on the multiplex PCR reads, gives a single entry per CDR3 protein. The profile shows around 210,000 distinct CDR3 sequences, about a sixth of them singletons. This clonotype was counted ten times or more. Sequencing used blood. The clonotype comes from a woman aged 45-60 years with Graves' hyperthyroidism.

DNA of the CDR3: TGTGCCAGCAGCCCCGGAAAGGGTAGCAGAGTAGACAATGAGCAGTTCTTC. The encoded protein is CASSPGKGSRVDNEQFF. The chain couples TRBV7-6 to TRBJ2-1, with D hard to call. Germline V gene lookup returns CDR1 SGHVS and CDR2 FNYEAQ. This CDR3 spans 17 amino acids. V lost 5 bases to trimming and J lost 5 bases, with 22 bases between them. Filled out from reference TRBV7-6 and TRBJ2-1, the complete variable domain reads GAGVSQSPRYKVTKRGQDVALRCDPISGHVSLYWYRQALGQGPEFLTYFNYEAQQDKSGLPNDRFSAERPEGSISTLTIQRTEQRDSAMYRCASSPGKGSRVDNEQFFGPGTRLTVL.